This T cell receptor (beta chain) was identified in a study of T cell responses to AZD1222 COVID-19 vaccine. The study, taken as a whole, reports: It was only six AZD1222 recipients who were seropositive at baseline.

Comments on this clone: Its antigen remains unidentified.

Libraries were prepared by immunoSEQ multiplex PCR; TCRdb keeps only in-frame clonotypes and omits some of them. Of 140,000 to 150,000 clones listed, around 92% are singletons. This CDR3 is built from 12 residues. Trimming removed 5 bases at V and 2 bases at J, with 4 bases between. CDR1 and CDR2 from the germline V gene are SEHNR and FQNEAQ (reference sequence). The sample in question was peripheral blood, obtained after recovery from COVID-19. The clonotype comes from an adult who had recovered from COVID-19. This rearrangement joins TRBV7-9 to TRBJ1-5; D uncertain. Written as DNA, the CDR3 is TGTGCCAGCAGCAGAGGCAATCAGCCCCAGCATTTT. Residues: CASSRGNQPQHF.